These T cell receptor beta chains were read from a single sample in a study of T cell responses to AZD1222 COVID-19 vaccine. The repertoire was sequenced with immunoSEQ multiplex PCR; TCRdb's copy has only in-frame clones and lacks some. The table lists over 130,000 clones. Source material: peripheral blood. These receptors were collected from an adult in good health. Each CDR3 is given with its conserved first and last residue. Fields, in order: V gene, J gene, D gene, CDR3 protein, CDR3 DNA. D genes are given only for firm matches.

TRBV19	TRBJ2-1	NA	CASSPRQPLYQFF	TGTGCCAGTAGTCCCCGACAGCCTCTGTACCAGTTCTTC
TRBV30	TRBJ1-2	TRBD1	CAWSVGPGGRRGYTF	TGTGCCTGGAGTGTAGGTCCAGGGGGCAGGAGGGGCTACACCTTC
TRBV6-5	TRBJ1-2	NA	CASSSPGNVGYGYTF	TGTGCCAGCAGTTCCCCGGGGAACGTGGGCTATGGCTACACCTTC
TRBV5-1	TRBJ1-4	NA	CASSFSGYNEKLFF	TGCGCCAGCAGCTTCTCAGGATATAATGAAAAACTGTTTTTT
TRBV12-3/TRBV12-4	TRBJ1-3	NA	CASSRTVGNTIYF	TGTGCCAGCAGTCGGACGGTCGGAAACACCATATATTTT
TRBV10-3	TRBJ1-3	NA	CAISYAVSVEGNTIYF	TGTGCCATCAGTTACGCCGTCTCTGTCGAAGGAAACACCATATATTTT
TRBV7-9	TRBJ2-3	TRBD2	CASSLLAGVTDTQYF	TGTGCCAGCAGCTTGCTAGCGGGGGTAACAGATACGCAGTATTTT
TRBV5-1	TRBJ1-2	TRBD1	CASSFQGADGYTF	TGCGCCAGCAGCTTCCAGGGGGCTGATGGCTACACCTTC
TRBV6-5	TRBJ1-2	NA	CASSPGRGIDYGYTF	TGTGCCAGCAGTCCAGGTCGGGGGATCGACTATGGCTACACCTTC
TRBV18	TRBJ2-1	NA	CASTSGNNEQFF	TGTGCCAGCACTTCGGGTAACAATGAGCAGTTCTTC
TRBV5-4	TRBJ2-2	NA	CASSIIFGTTNTGELFF	TGTGCCAGCAGCATCATCTTCGGGACAACGAACACCGGGGAGCTGTTTTTT
TRBV7-9	TRBJ2-5	TRBD1	CASSLLEGGRWETQYF	TGTGCCAGCAGTCTCCTGGAAGGGGGCCGTTGGGAGACCCAGTACTTC
TRBV19	TRBJ1-3	TRBD1	CASSLHSGGSGNTIYF	TGTGCCAGTAGCCTCCACTCAGGGGGCTCTGGAAACACCATATATTTT
TRBV6-1	TRBJ1-2	NA	CASSEKSNYGYTF	TGTGCCAGCAGTGAAAAATCTAACTATGGCTACACCTTC
TRBV7-9	TRBJ1-1	TRBD1	CASSPPRQQGTGTEAFF	TGTGCCAGCAGCCCTCCCCGCCAACAGGGGACGGGCACTGAAGCTTTCTTT
TRBV27	TRBJ1-1	NA	CASSLSPNAGNTEAFF	TGTGCCAGCAGTTTATCTCCAAACGCAGGGAACACTGAAGCTTTCTTT
TRBV19	TRBJ1-2	NA	CASRLLGGDGYTF	TGTGCCAGTAGACTTTTGGGGGGGGATGGCTACACCTTC
TRBV11-2	TRBJ1-1	TRBD1	CASSRYRGVSSMNTEAFF	TGTGCCAGCAGCCGATACAGGGGGGTTTCTTCCATGAACACTGAAGCTTTCTTT
TRBV6-1	TRBJ1-2	TRBD1	CASSATDRGRSGYGYTF	TGTGCCAGCAGTGCTACGGACAGGGGGCGATCTGGGTATGGCTACACCTTC
TRBV15	TRBJ2-5	TRBD2	CATSGGLGTPETQYF	TGTGCCACCAGCGGGGGACTAGGGACCCCAGAGACCCAGTACTTC
TRBV2	TRBJ1-6	TRBD1	CASTSGGRATKPLHF	TGTGCCAGCACCTCAGGGGGTAGGGCTACGAAACCCCTCCACTTT
TRBV19	TRBJ2-2	NA	CASSIDGRFTGELFF	TGTGCCAGTAGTATAGATGGCCGGTTCACCGGGGAGCTGTTTTTT
TRBV7-7	TRBJ2-3	TRBD2	CASSPGLAGGVDTQYF	TGTGCCAGCAGCCCGGGACTAGCGGGAGGCGTGGATACGCAGTATTTT
TRBV21-1	TRBJ1-5	NA	CASRGEESGHESNQPQHF	TGTGCCAGCAGAGGGGAAGAATCCGGACACGAAAGCAATCAGCCCCAGCATTTT
TRBV5-6	TRBJ2-2	NA	CASSSAAGELFF	TGTGCCAGCAGCTCGGCCGCCGGGGAGCTGTTTTTT
TRBV7-2	TRBJ2-5	TRBD2	CASSSRGGETQYF	TGTGCCAGCAGCTCAAGGGGAGGGGAGACCCAGTACTTC
TRBV6-4	TRBJ1-5	NA	CASSATGHSNQPQHF	TGTGCCAGCAGTGCCACAGGGCATAGCAATCAGCCCCAGCATTTT
TRBV7-9	TRBJ1-5	NA	CASSTYSNQPQHF	TGTGCCAGCAGCACGTATAGCAATCAGCCCCAGCATTTT
TRBV19	TRBJ1-1	NA	CASSPSPGAKAFF	TGTGCCAGCTCCCCATCCCCGGGGGCAAAGGCTTTCTTT
TRBV30	TRBJ1-1	NA	CAWSVDRPEAFF	TGTGCCTGGAGTGTCGACAGACCAGAAGCTTTCTTT
TRBV19	TRBJ2-6	NA	CASGGTGANVLTF	TGTGCCAGTGGGGGTACTGGGGCCAACGTCCTGACTTTC
TRBV28	TRBJ1-4	NA	CASLNPRGGKLFF	TGTGCCAGCCTCAATCCCCGAGGGGGAAAACTGTTTTTT
TRBV4-1	TRBJ2-1	TRBD1	CASSQDLPRQGWPYNEQFF	TGCGCCAGCAGCCAAGATCTTCCCCGACAGGGCTGGCCTTACAATGAGCAGTTCTTC
TRBV18	TRBJ1-1	NA	CASSPIPRNTEAFF	TGTGCCAGCTCACCTATCCCGAGGAACACTGAAGCTTTCTTT
TRBV9	TRBJ1-3	NA	CASSVRGSSGNTIYF	TGTGCCAGCAGCGTAAGGGGATCCTCTGGAAACACCATATATTTT
TRBV19	TRBJ2-1	TRBD2	CASSIVVKISGGAGNEQFF	TGTGCCAGTAGTATAGTAGTCAAAATTAGCGGGGGGGCCGGGAATGAGCAGTTCTTC
TRBV29-1	TRBJ1-4	NA	CSVGIAVRGDEKLFF	TGCAGCGTTGGGATAGCGGTACGCGGAGATGAAAAACTGTTTTTT
TRBV28	TRBJ1-4	NA	CASSVSRQDNEKLFF	TGTGCCAGCAGTGTGTCGAGACAAGATAATGAAAAACTGTTTTTT
TRBV7-2	TRBJ1-3	NA	CASSLRTPKFPNTIYF	TGTGCCAGCAGCTTACGGACACCCAAGTTTCCCAACACCATATATTTT
TRBV6-5	TRBJ2-3	NA	CATRGNWHTDTQYF	TGTGCCACCCGGGGGAACTGGCACACAGATACGCAGTATTTT
TRBV19	TRBJ2-3	TRBD2	CASSVGLVADTQYF	TGTGCCAGTAGTGTGGGACTAGTCGCAGATACGCAGTATTTT
TRBV6-5	TRBJ1-3	NA	CASSTRDTIYF	TGTGCCAGCAGCACCAGGGACACCATATATTTT
TRBV19	TRBJ1-5	NA	CAGGSGSNQPQHF	TGTGCCGGGGGTTCGGGGTCCAATCAGCCCCAGCATTTT
TRBV27	TRBJ2-7	TRBD2	CASSWGTSGGYEQYF	TGTGCCAGCAGTTGGGGGACTAGCGGGGGCTACGAGCAGTACTTC
TRBV19	TRBJ1-3	NA	CASSSQAHSGNTIYF	TGTGCCAGTAGTAGCCAGGCCCACTCTGGAAACACCATATATTTT
TRBV6-6	TRBJ1-6	NA	CASSPDRGREGYNSPLHF	TGTGCCAGCAGTCCAGATAGGGGTCGGGAGGGTTATAATTCACCCCTCCACTTT
TRBV4-1	TRBJ2-7	TRBD2	CASSLSAGGVYEQYF	TGCGCCAGCAGCCTCTCAGCGGGGGGGGTCTACGAGCAGTACTTC
TRBV3-1/TRBV3-2	TRBJ1-2	NA	CASSQGTMGSIYGYTF	TGTGCCAGCAGCCAAGGAACGATGGGGAGTATCTATGGCTACACCTTC